The rows below give T cell receptor beta chains drawn from one sample of a study of patients and donors after allogeneic stem cell transplantation. One entry per CDR3 protein results from TCRdb running MiXCR on the RT-PCR reads. The data contain about 410,000 distinct CDR3 sequences, roughly 17% of them singletons. The sequenced material came from blood, either unsorted or a sorted T cell fraction (not recorded which). The receptors originated from a human donor who was either an allogeneic HSCT recipient or a stem cell or donor lymphocyte infusion donor (not recorded which). It is not recorded whose cells these are; they may come from a transplant donor. Each CDR3 is given with its conserved first and last residue. Fields, in order: D gene, CDR3 length, V gene, clone size, J gene, CDR3 protein, CDR3 DNA. A D gene is named only where the DNA matches it firmly. Where a row states a size, it is once, few, many or the class of an expanded clone; other rows omit it.

>-|15|TRBV2|-|TRBJ2-3
CASRDLTRAERTQYF
TGTGCCAGCAGGGACCTGACTAGGGCCGAGAGGACGCAGTATTTT
>-|13|TRBV30|few|TRBJ2-5
CAWTRDKQETQYF
TGTGCCTGGACCCGGGACAAGCAAGAGACCCAGTACTTC
>TRBD2|15|TRBV6-1|many|TRBJ2-1
CASSALAGGKNEQFF
TGTGCCAGCAGTGCTCTAGCGGGGGGGAAAAATGAGCAGTTCTTC
>-|16|TRBV15|few|TRBJ2-1
CATSRDPQRASNEQFF
TGTGCCACCAGCAGAGATCCCCAGCGGGCATCCAATGAGCAGTTCTTC
>TRBD1|15|TRBV5-1|few|TRBJ2-2
CASGGTGRNTGELFF
TGCGCCAGTGGCGGGACAGGGCGGAACACCGGGGAGCTGTTTTTT
>TRBD1|14|TRBV4-2|-|TRBJ1-1
CASSPRGRRTEAFF
TGTGCCAGCAGCCCCAGGGGGCGCCGGACTGAAGCTTTCTTT
>TRBD2|16|TRBV3-1|-|TRBJ2-7
CASSQIRGLVSYEQYF
TGTGCCAGCAGCCAAATTAGGGGACTAGTCTCCTACGAGCAGTACTTC
>TRBD2|18|TRBV19|-|TRBJ2-1
CASSQIGTSGRTKNEQFF
TGTGCCAGTAGTCAAATTGGGACTAGCGGGAGGACCAAGAATGAGCAGTTCTTC
>-|18|TRBV5-6|-|TRBJ1-4
CASSLGEENLMVWEKLFF
TGTGCCAGCAGCTTGGGGGAAGAAAATCTCATGGTGTGGGAAAAACTGTTTTTT
>TRBD2|16|TRBV4-3|few|TRBJ2-3
CASSQDWTSGGRAQYF
TGCGCCAGCAGCCAAGACTGGACTAGCGGGGGTCGGGCGCAGTATTTT
>TRBD2|12|TRBV20-1|many|TRBJ2-1
CSIAGDNNEQFF
TGCAGCATAGCGGGGGATAACAATGAGCAGTTCTTC
>-|14|TRBV19|-|TRBJ1-2
CASIRGGAGDGYTF
TGTGCCAGTATCCGAGGGGGGGCCGGGGATGGCTACACCTTC
>-|14|TRBV12-3/TRBV12-4|-|TRBJ2-5
CASTLTGGWETQYF
TGTGCCAGCACCCTGACTGGGGGGTGGGAGACCCAGTACTTC
>TRBD1|14|TRBV7-2|many|TRBJ2-1
CASSLRDRVNEQFF
TGTGCCAGCAGCCTCCGGGACAGGGTCAATGAGCAGTTCTTC
>-|13|TRBV7-9|few|TRBJ2-3
CASSTINPDTQYF
TGTGCCAGCAGCACTATTAATCCTGATACGCAGTATTTT
>TRBD2|16|TRBV5-1|-|TRBJ2-3
CASSLAGGPSPDTQYF
TGCGCCAGCAGCCTAGCGGGAGGGCCGAGCCCAGATACGCAGTATTTT
>-|17|TRBV27|-|TRBJ1-5
CASSLRGGQYSNQPQHF
TGTGCCAGCAGTTTGAGGGGCGGGCAGTATAGCAATCAGCCCCAGCATTTT
>-|14|TRBV3-1|few|TRBJ2-3
CASSQVGSTDTQYF
TGTGCCAGCAGCCAAGTCGGGAGCACAGATACGCAGTATTTT
>-|12|TRBV18|-|TRBJ1-1
CASGQLNTEAFF
TGTGCCAGCGGGCAGTTGAACACTGAAGCTTTCTTT
>-|14|TRBV7-9|many|TRBJ1-3
CASSARDGRNTIYF
TGTGCCAGCAGCGCCCGGGACGGAAGAAACACCATATATTTT
>TRBD1|16|TRBV4-3|few|TRBJ1-1
CASSQDGSGTDAEAFF
TGCGCCAGCAGCCAAGATGGCTCTGGGACAGACGCTGAAGCTTTCTTT
>TRBD1|15|TRBV18|-|TRBJ2-7
CASSPVPGQTYEQYF
TGTGCCAGCTCACCGGTCCCGGGACAGACATACGAGCAGTACTTC
>-|18|TRBV4-1|once|TRBJ1-2
CASSQGGRGPRANYGYTF
TGCGCCAGCAGCCAAGGGGGGCGCGGGCCGCGGGCTAACTATGGCTACACCTTC
>-|18|TRBV4-1|few|TRBJ1-4
CASRATQGGSATNEKLFF
TGCGCCAGCAGAGCCACACAGGGCGGGTCTGCAACTAATGAAAAACTGTTTTTT
>-|14|TRBV2|-|TRBJ2-7
CASSEDATFVEQYF
TGTGCCAGCAGTGAAGACGCCACCTTCGTCGAGCAGTACTTC
>-|13|TRBV5-6|few|TRBJ2-7
CASSTYNSYEQYF
TGTGCCAGCAGCACGTACAACTCCTACGAGCAGTACTTC
>-|13|TRBV7-9|-|TRBJ2-5
CASSRPWGETQYF
TGTGCCAGCAGTAGACCCTGGGGGGAGACCCAGTACTTC
>-|11|TRBV6-1|-|TRBJ1-1
CASSGRLEAFF
TGTGCCAGCAGTGGTAGGCTTGAAGCTTTCTTT
>-|19|TRBV4-2|few|TRBJ1-3
CASSHPGHTGAISGNTIYF
TGTGCCAGCAGCCATCCGGGACACACCGGGGCAATCTCTGGAAACACCATATATTTT
>TRBD2|16|TRBV7-8|-|TRBJ2-3
CASSLFWTSGTDTQYF
TGTGCCAGCAGCTTATTTTGGACTAGCGGCACAGATACGCAGTATTTT
>-|12|TRBV25-1|-|TRBJ1-1
CASSTKGTEAFF
TGTGCCAGCAGCACAAAGGGCACTGAAGCTTTCTTT
>TRBD1|16|TRBV7-2|few|TRBJ2-7
CASSLVPGTASYEQYF
TGTGCCAGCAGCTTAGTCCCCGGGACAGCTTCCTACGAGCAGTACTTC
>-|15|TRBV15|few|TRBJ2-1
CATSRVWLPDNEQFF
TGTGCCACCAGCAGAGTCTGGCTACCGGACAATGAGCAGTTCTTC
>-|15|TRBV11-1|once|TRBJ1-2
CASSPVGGRTRGYTF
TGTGCCAGCAGCCCCGTCGGAGGGCGGACACGCGGCTACACCTTC
>-|13|TRBV24-1|few|TRBJ1-2
CATSAGLFYGYTF
TGTGCCACCAGCGCCGGGCTTTTTTATGGCTACACCTTC
>TRBD1|17|TRBV24-1|few|TRBJ2-2
CATSDLKGQGLTGELFF
TGTGCCACCAGTGATTTGAAGGGACAGGGCCTCACCGGGGAGCTGTTTTTT
>TRBD2|15|TRBV13|-|TRBJ2-1
CASSSLAVQYNEQFF
TGTGCCAGCAGCTCACTAGCGGTACAATACAATGAGCAGTTCTTC
>TRBD1|15|TRBV13|few|TRBJ1-5
CASSFGTDLNQPQHF
TGTGCCAGCAGCTTCGGGACAGATCTCAATCAGCCCCAGCATTTT
>-|14|TRBV6-5|-|TRBJ1-1
CASSYDAVAYEAFF
TGTGCCAGCAGTTATGACGCAGTCGCCTATGAAGCTTTCTTT
>TRBD1|14|TRBV7-8|many|TRBJ2-5
CASSSKSGGETQYF
TGTGCCAGCAGCTCCAAATCAGGGGGAGAGACCCAGTACTTC
>TRBD2|19|TRBV4-2|few|TRBJ2-7
CASSQETGPGLAALYEQYF
TGTGCCAGCAGCCAAGAAACAGGGCCGGGACTAGCGGCCCTCTACGAGCAGTACTTC